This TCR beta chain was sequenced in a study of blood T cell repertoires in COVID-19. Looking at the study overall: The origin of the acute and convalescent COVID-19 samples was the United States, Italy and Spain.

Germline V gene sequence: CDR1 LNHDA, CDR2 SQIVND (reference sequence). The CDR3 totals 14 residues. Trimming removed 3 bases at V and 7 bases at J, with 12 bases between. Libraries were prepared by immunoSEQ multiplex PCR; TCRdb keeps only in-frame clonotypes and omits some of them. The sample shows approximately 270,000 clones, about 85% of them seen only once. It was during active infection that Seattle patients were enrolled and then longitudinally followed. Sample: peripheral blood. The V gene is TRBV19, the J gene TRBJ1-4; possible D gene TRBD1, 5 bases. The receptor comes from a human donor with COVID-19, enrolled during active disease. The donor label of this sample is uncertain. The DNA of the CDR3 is TGTGCCAGTAGTATCGGGAGGGGAGGTGAAAAACTGTTTTTT. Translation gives CASSIGRGGEKLFF.